One sample yielded the 2 T cell receptor beta chains listed below, sequenced in a study of T cell responses to AZD1222 COVID-19 vaccine. Produced via immunoSEQ multiplex PCR; TCRdb's table is partial and in-frame only. Among about 83,000 clones listed, around 90% were seen once. Sequencing was performed on peripheral blood, taken on day 0 of MenACWY control vaccination. These receptors originate from an adult in good health.

The chain recombines TRBV7-9 with TRBJ2-1; D is unresolved. Trimming cost V 2 bases and J 8 bases, with 7 bases left between them. The CDR3 covers 12 residues. Looked up from germline, CDR1 is SEHNR and CDR2 is FQNEAQ (reference sequence). CDR3 nucleotide sequence: TGTGCCAGCAGCTTATACGGCTATGAGCAGTTCTTC. It encodes CASSLYGYEQFF.

The rearrangement joins TRBV24-1 to TRBJ2-7, with D uncertain. CDR1 is KGHDR and CDR2 is SFDVKD in the germline V gene. The length of the CDR3 is 11 residues. The V end was cut by 8 bases, the J end by 3 bases, with 7 bases between. This CDR3 reads CATTGNYEQYF. The CDR3 DNA is TGTGCCACCACAGGAAACTACGAGCAGTACTTC.